This T cell receptor (beta chain) was profiled in a study of blood T cell repertoires in COVID-19. Across the study: From T cells, B-cell-depleted T cells, or PBMCs came the material, which was cDNA or gDNA.

The CDR3 is 12 amino acids. V was clipped by 5 bases and J by 3 bases, with 8 bases between them. Germline V lookup: CDR1 MNHEY, CDR2 SVGAGI. The age range of participants was 18 to 89 years, with residence in approximately 25 US areas. Cohort allocation depended upon clinical history that participants reported. Before being deemed recovered, Cohort 3 donors had two negative PCRs, clearance, or symptom resolution. Produced via immunoSEQ multiplex PCR; TCRdb's table is partial and in-frame only. The top ten clones hold 18% of a sample with about 200,000 clones, 85% of them seen once. The sequence derives from a man between 40 and 49 years old who had recovered from COVID-19. V is TRBV6-5 and J is TRBJ2-7; tentative D call: TRBD2 (5 bases). The sample was PBMCs or T cells enriched from blood (not recorded which). The CDR3 region has the DNA TGTGCCAGCAGTCCGGGAAACTACGAGCAGTACTTC. Translating it yields CASSPGNYEQYF.